This entry concerns a single TCR beta chain. Its antigen is still unknown. Some clones are missing from TCRdb's copy, which holds only in-frame ones; the method was immunoSEQ multiplex PCR. In the table there are some 80,000 clones, 85% to 95% of which are singletons. Germline-derived CDR1 and CDR2 are SGHTA and FQGNSA. V lost 5 bases and J lost 3, with 8 bases in between. The CDR3 runs 13 residues. This specimen comes from a study of cytomegalovirus exposure and HLA in healthy donors. Study-level points and caveats: Cytomegalovirus status, reportedly, was diagnosed with high specificity and sensitivity by the classifier.

The chain has TRBV7-2 and TRBJ2-1; D may be TRBD1 (6 bases). The TCR was taken from a woman in her late teens or twenties in good health and CMV-seronegative. Sequenced material: PBMCs. The CDR3 nucleotides read TGTGCCAGCAGCCCAGGGGTCTACAATGAGCAGTTCTTC. This translates into CASSPGVYNEQFF.